This T cell receptor (beta chain) is drawn from a study of cytomegalovirus exposure and HLA in healthy donors. With 60 Vbeta and 13 Jbeta primers, the PCR was carried out. Profiling relied on immunoSEQ multiplex PCR, and the TCRdb table lists in-frame clones only, not all of them. The table has 150,000 to 200,000 clones, around 82% seen once. CDR1 and CDR2 from the germline V gene are MNHEY and SMNVEV (reference sequence). Deletions cut 2 bases from V and 0 bases from J, with 5 bases between. CDR3 size: 14 residues. Study-level points and caveats: In a later analysis, V- and J-gene trimming of beta chains associated with a DCLRE1C missense variant, replicated independently. A later analysis reportedly found fewer N-insertions in an Asian-associated ancestry cluster than the roughly 670-donor mean.

As for this clone: As yet, its antigen is unknown. Without the conserved terminal phenylalanine or tryptophan, this CDR3 likely stems from a read error.

The sample taken for sequencing was PBMCs. The rearrangement links TRBV27 to TRBJ1-5, with no clear D. The receptor comes from a boy younger than 18 in good health and CMV-seronegative. This CDR3 is CASSLGYSNQPQHL. CDR3 bases: TGTGCCAGCAGTTTAGGTTATAGCAATCAGCCCCAGCATCTT.